The entry below describes one T cell receptor (beta chain). Its antigen is unknown. The data were taken from a study of shared clonotypes between healthy human individuals. Whole-study results and caveats: Sequencing depth was expected to affect clonotype sharing among donors.

Method: immunoSEQ multiplex PCR; TCRdb's copy keeps in-frame clones and lacks some. This sample yields some 300,000 clones, of which 73% are seen a single time; under 11% belongs to the top ten. The CDR3 has 14 amino acids. CDR1 and CDR2 from the germline V gene are SGHRS and YFSETQ. Trimming removed 0 bases from V and 3 bases from J, with 10 bases in between. The sequenced sample was memory CD4+ T cells sorted from blood. Subset described: CD45RA-negative fraction. The sequence was collected from a man aged 25-45 years in good health. V usage is TRBV5-1 and J usage is TRBJ2-7; D remains ambiguous. CDR3 nucleotide sequence: TGCGCCAGCAGCTTGGTAGGGCCCGGCTACGAGCAGTACTTC. This gives the protein CASSLVGPGYEQYF. The whole variable domain, filled in from reference TRBV5-1 and TRBJ2-7, reads KAGVTQTPRYLIKTRGQQVTLSCSPISGHRSVSWYQQTPGQGLQFLFEYFSETQRNKGNFPGRFSGRQFSNSRSEMNVSTLELGDSALYLCASSLVGPGYEQYFGPGTRLTVT.